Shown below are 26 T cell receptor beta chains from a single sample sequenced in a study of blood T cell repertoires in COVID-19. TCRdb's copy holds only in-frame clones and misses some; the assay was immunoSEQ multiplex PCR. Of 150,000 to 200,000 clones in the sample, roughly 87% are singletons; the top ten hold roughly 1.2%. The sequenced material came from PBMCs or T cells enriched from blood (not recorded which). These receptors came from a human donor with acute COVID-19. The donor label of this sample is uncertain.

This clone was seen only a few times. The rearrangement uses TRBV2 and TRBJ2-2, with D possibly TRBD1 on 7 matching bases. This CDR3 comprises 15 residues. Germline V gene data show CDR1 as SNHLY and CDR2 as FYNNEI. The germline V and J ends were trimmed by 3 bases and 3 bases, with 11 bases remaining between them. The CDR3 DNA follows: TGTGCCAGCAGTGACCAGGGGGACTACACCGGGGAGCTGTTTTTT. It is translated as CASSDQGDYTGELFF. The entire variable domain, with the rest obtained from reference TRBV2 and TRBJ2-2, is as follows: EPEVTQTPSHQVTQMGQEVILRCVPISNHLYFYWYRQILGQKVEFLVSFYNNEISEKSEIFDDQFSVERPDGSNFTLKIRSTKLEDSAMYFCASSDQGDYTGELFFGEGSRLTVL.

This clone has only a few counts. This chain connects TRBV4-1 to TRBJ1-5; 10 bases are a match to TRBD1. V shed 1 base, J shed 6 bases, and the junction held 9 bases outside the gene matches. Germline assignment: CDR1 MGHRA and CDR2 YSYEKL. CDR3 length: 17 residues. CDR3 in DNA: TGCGCCAGCAGCCAAGGGGGACAGGGGATAAGAGGTCAGCCCCAGCATTTT. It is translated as CASSQGGQGIRGQPQHF.

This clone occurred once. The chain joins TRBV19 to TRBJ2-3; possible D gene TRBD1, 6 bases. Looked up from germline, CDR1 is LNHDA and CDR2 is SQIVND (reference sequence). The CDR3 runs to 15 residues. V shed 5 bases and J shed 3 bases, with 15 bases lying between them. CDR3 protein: CASSPDRSGTDTQYF. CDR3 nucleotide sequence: TGTGCCAGTAGTCCAGACAGGTCGGGAACAGATACGCAGTATTTT.

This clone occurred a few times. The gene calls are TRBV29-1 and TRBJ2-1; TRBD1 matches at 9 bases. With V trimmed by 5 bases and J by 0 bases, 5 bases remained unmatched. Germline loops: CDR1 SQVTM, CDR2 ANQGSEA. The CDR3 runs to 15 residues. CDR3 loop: CSVQGQGPSYNEQFF. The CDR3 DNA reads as TGCAGCGTTCAAGGACAGGGGCCCTCCTACAATGAGCAGTTCTTC.

In DNA, the CDR3 is TGCGCCAGCAGCCAAGAAGGGACTGCTAATGAAAAACTGTTTTTT. As protein: CASSQEGTANEKLFF. The J gene is TRBJ1-4, the V gene TRBV4-3, with D perhaps matching TRBD1 (5 bases). The CDR3 is 15 amino acids. Between the trimmed V and J ends, which lost 0 bases and 3 bases, there was a span of 8 bases. CDR1 and CDR2 (germline): LGHNA, YSLEER.

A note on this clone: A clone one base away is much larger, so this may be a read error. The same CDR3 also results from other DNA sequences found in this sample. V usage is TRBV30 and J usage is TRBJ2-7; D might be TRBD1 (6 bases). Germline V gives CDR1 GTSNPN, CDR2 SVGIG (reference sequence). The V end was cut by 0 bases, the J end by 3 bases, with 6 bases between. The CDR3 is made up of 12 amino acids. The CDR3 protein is CAWSVQGYEQYF. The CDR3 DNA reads TGTGCCTGGAGTGTACAGGGCTACGAGCAGTACTTC.

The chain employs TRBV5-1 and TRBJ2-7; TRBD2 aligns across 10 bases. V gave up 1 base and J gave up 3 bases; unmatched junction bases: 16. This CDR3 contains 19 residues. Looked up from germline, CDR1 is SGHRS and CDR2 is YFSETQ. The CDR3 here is CASSLWGMTSGLGGYEQYF. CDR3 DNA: TGCGCCAGCAGCTTGTGGGGAATGACTAGCGGGCTAGGTGGCTACGAGCAGTACTTC.

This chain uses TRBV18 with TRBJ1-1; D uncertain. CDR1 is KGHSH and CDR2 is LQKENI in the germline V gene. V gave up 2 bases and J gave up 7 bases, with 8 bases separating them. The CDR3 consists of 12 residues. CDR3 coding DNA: TGTGCCAGCTCACCAAGTGGCGGTGAAGCTTTCTTT. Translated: CASSPSGGEAFF.

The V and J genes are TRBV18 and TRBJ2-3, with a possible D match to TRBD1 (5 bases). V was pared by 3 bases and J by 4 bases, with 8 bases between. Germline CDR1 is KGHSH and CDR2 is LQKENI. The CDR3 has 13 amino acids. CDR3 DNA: TGTGCCAGCTCACCGACAGCAGCAGATACGCAGTATTTT. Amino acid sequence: CASSPTAADTQYF.

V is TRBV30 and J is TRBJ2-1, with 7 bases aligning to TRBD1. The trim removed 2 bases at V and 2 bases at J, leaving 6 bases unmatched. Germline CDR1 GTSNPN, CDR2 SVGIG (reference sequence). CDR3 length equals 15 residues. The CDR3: CAWSLRQGTYNEQFF. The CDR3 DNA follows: TGTGCCTGGAGTCTCCGACAGGGAACCTACAATGAGCAGTTCTTC.

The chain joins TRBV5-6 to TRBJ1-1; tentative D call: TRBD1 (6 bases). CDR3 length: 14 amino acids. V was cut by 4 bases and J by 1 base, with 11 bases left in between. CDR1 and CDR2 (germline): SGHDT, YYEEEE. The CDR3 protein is CASSTTGPNTEAFF. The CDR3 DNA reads TGTGCCAGCAGCACGACAGGTCCGAACACTGAAGCTTTCTTT.

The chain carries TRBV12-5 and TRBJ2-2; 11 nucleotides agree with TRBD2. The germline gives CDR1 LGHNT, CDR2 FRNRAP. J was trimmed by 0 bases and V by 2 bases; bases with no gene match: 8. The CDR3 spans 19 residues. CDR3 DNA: TGTGCTAGTGGTTTGACGCTAGCGGGGGGAAGCCCGAACACCGGGGAGCTGTTTTTT. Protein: CASGLTLAGGSPNTGELFF.

The CDR3 DNA is TGTGCCACCACAGGCTTGAACACTGAAGCTTTCTTT. Translation gives CATTGLNTEAFF. The chain couples TRBV2 to TRBJ1-1, with a tentative D call TRBD1 (5 bases). The CDR3 spans 12 residues. Germline V gene data show CDR1 as SNHLY and CDR2 as FYNNEI. V was clipped by 10 bases and J by 0 bases, with 9 bases between them.

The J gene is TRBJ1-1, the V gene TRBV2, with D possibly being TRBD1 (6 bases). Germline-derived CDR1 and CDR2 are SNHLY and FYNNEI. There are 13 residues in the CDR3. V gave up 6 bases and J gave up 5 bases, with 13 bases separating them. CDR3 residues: CASRRGARTEAFF. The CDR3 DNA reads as TGTGCCAGCAGGCGGGGGGCGAGGACTGAAGCTTTCTTT.

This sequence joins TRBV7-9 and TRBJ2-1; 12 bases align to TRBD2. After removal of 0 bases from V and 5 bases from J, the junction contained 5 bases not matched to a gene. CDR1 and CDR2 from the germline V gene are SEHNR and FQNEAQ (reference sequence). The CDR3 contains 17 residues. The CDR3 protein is CASSLARLAGGNNEQFF. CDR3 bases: TGTGCCAGCAGCTTAGCGCGCCTAGCGGGGGGGAACAATGAGCAGTTCTTC.

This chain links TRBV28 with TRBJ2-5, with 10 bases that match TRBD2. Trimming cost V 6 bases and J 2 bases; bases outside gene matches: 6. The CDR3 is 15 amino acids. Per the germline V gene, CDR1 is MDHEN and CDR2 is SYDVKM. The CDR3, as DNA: TGTGCCAGCAGCCTTAGCGGGGGGCCTCAAGAGACCCAGTACTTC. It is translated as CASSLSGGPQETQYF.

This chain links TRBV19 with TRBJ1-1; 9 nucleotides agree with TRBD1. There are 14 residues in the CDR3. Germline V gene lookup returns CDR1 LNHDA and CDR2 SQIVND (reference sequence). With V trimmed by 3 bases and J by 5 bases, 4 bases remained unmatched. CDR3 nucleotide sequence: TGTGCCAGTAGTATCAGGACAGGGGTGACTGAAGCTTTCTTT. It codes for CASSIRTGVTEAFF.

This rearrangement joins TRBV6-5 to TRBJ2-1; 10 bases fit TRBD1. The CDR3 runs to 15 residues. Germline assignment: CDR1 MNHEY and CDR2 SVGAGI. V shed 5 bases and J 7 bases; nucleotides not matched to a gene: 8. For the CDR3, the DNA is TGTGCCAGCAGTATCCGGGACAGGGGCGAGAATGAGCAGTTCTTC. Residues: CASSIRDRGENEQFF.

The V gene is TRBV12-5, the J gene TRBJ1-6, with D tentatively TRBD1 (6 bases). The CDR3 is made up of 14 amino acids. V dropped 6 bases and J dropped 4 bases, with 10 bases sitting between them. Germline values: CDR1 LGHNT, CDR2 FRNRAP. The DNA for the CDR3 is TGTGCTAGTGGGCTGACAGGTTATAATTCACCCCTCCACTTT. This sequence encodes CASGLTGYNSPLHF.

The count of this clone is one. The CDR3 bases are TGCAGTGCTAGCAGTTATGGCTACACCTTC. It codes for CSASSYGYTF. The chain couples TRBV20-1 to TRBJ1-2; D unresolved. The ends were cut back, 3 bases at V and 5 bases at J, with 4 bases in the middle. The germline CDR1 and CDR2 sequences are DFQATT and SNEGSKA (reference sequence). This CDR3 is 10 amino acids long.

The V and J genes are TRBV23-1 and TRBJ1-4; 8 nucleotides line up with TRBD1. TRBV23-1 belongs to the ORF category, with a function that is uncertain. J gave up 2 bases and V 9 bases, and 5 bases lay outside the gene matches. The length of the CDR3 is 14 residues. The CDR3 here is CARQGEGTNEKLFF. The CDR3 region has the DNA TGCGCCAGACAGGGGGAAGGGACTAATGAAAAACTGTTTTTT.

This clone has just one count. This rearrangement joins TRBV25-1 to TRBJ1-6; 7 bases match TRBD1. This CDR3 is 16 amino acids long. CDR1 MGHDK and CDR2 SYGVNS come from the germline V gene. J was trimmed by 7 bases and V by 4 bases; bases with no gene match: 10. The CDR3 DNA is TGTGCCAGCAGTGTCGGGGACAGTTATAGAAATTCACCCCTCCACTTT. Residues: CASSVGDSYRNSPLHF.

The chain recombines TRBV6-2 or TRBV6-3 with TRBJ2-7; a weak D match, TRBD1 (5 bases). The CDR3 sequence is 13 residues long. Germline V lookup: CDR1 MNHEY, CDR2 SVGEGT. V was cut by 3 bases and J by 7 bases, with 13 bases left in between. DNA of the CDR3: TGTGCCAGCAGTTATCAGGGCCCCAAGGAGCAGTACTTC. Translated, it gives CASSYQGPKEQYF.

DNA for the CDR3: TGTGCCAGCAGCTTAGAGGGGGTTCAGCCCCAGCATTTT. Its protein is CASSLEGVQPQHF. The chain combines TRBV7-9 with TRBJ1-5, with a tentative D call TRBD1 (6 bases). Germline CDR1 SEHNR, CDR2 FQNEAQ (reference sequence). V shed 1 base and J shed 6 bases, with 7 bases lying between them. This CDR3 is 13 amino acids long. Filled out from reference TRBV7-9 and TRBJ1-5, the complete variable domain reads DTGVSQNPRHKITKRGQNVTFRCDPISEHNRLYWYRQTLGQGPEFLTYFQNEAQLEKSRLLSDRFSAERPKGSFSTLEIQRTEQGDSAMYLCASSLEGVQPQHFGDGTRLSIL.

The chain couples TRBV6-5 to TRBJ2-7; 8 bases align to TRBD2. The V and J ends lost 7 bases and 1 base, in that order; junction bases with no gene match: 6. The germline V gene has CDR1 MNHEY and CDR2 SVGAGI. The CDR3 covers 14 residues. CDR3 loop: CASTSGRHSYEQYF. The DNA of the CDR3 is TGTGCCAGCACTAGCGGGCGCCATTCCTACGAGCAGTACTTC.

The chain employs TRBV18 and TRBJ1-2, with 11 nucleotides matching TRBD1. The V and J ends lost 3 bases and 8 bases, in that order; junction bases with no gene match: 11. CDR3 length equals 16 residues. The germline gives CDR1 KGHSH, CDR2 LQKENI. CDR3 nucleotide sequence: TGTGCCAGCTCACCCTCCCAGGACAGGGGGCTAGAGGGCTACACCTTC. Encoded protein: CASSPSQDRGLEGYTF.